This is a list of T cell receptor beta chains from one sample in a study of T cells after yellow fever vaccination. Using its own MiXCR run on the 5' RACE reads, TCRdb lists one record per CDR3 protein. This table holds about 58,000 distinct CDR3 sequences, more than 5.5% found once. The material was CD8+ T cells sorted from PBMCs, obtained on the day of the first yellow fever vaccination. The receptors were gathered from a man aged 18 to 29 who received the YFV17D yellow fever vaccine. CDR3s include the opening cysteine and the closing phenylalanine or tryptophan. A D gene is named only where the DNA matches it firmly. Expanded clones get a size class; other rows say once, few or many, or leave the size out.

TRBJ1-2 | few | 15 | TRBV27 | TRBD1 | TGTGCCAGCAGAGGAACCGGGACAGGGGAGGATGGCTACACCTTC | CASRGTGTGEDGYTF
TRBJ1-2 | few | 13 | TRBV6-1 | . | TGTGCCAGCAGCCACGTCGGGACCTATGGCTACACCTTC | CASSHVGTYGYTF
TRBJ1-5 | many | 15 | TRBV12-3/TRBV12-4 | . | TGTGCCAGCAGTTTAGTCGGGTATAGCAATCAGCCCCAGCATTTT | CASSLVGYSNQPQHF
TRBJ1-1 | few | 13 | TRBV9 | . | TGTGCCAGCAGCGTAGGGGGGCGGACTGAAGCTTTCTTT | CASSVGGRTEAFF
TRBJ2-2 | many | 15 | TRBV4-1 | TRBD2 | TGCGCCAGCAGCCAAGCGGGGGGGCGCACCGGGGAGCTGTTTTTT | CASSQAGGRTGELFF
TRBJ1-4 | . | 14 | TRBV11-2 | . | TGTGCCAGCAGTGAGATAGGGTTTTCTGAAAAACTGTTTTTT | CASSEIGFSEKLFF
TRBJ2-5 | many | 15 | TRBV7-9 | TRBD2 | TGTGCCAGCAGCATCATCCTAGCGGGGGAAGAGACCCAGTACTTC | CASSIILAGEETQYF
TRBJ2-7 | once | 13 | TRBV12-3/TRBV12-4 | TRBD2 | TGTGCCAGCACCTTTGGGGGGGGCTACGAGCAGTACTTC | CASTFGGGYEQYF
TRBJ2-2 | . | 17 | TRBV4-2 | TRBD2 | TGTGCCAGCAGCCAAAAGGGAGCGGGGGGCCTAACCGGGGAGCTGTTTTTT | CASSQKGAGGLTGELFF
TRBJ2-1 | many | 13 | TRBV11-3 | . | TGTGCCAGCAGCCCCCCGGACAGTAATGAGCAGTTCTTC | CASSPPDSNEQFF
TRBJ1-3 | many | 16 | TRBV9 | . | TGTGCCAGCAGCCCAAGGAACTCCGGCGCTGGAAACACCATATATTTT | CASSPRNSGAGNTIYF
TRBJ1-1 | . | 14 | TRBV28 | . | TGTGCCAGCAGTAGAAGCTTTATGAACACTGAAGCTTTCTTT | CASSRSFMNTEAFF
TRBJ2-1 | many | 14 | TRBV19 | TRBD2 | TGTGCCAGTAGTAAGACTAGCGGGGGGAATGAGCAGTTCTTC | CASSKTSGGNEQFF
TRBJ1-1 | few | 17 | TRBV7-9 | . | TGTGCCAGCAGCTTAGTGGTACTTGGCCCTCTGAACACTGAAGCTTTCTTT | CASSLVVLGPLNTEAFF
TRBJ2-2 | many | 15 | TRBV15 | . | TGTGCCACCAGCAGAGCAGGGATCCGAAGTGGGGAGCTGTTTTTT | CATSRAGIRSGELFF
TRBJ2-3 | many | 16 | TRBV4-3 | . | TGCGCCAGCAGCCAAGATTGGTCAGGGAACCCAGATACGCAGTATTTT | CASSQDWSGNPDTQYF
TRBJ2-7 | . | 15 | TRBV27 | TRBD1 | TGTGCCAGCAGTTTAAAGGGACAGTCTCTTTACGAGCAGTACTTC | CASSLKGQSLYEQYF
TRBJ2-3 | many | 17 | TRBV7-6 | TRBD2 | TGTGCCAGCAGCTTCGGGACTAGCGGGGGGGCCAGGGATACGCAGTATTTT | CASSFGTSGGARDTQYF
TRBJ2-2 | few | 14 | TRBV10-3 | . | TGTGCCATCAGTGAGTCAGGAGGCACCGGGGAGCTGTTTTTT | CAISESGGTGELFF
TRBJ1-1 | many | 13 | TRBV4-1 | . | TGCGCCAGCAGCCTCTCCACTTACACTGAAGCTTTCTTT | CASSLSTYTEAFF
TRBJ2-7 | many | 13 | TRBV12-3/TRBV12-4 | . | TGTGCCAGCAGTTTGACGGACTCCTACGAGCAGTACTTC | CASSLTDSYEQYF
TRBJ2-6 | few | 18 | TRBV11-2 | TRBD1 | TGTGCCAGCAGCCTTTCGACAGGGCCATCCGCTGGGGCCAACGTCCTGACTTTC | CASSLSTGPSAGANVLTF
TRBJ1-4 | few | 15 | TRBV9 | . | TGTGCCAGCAGCGCGGACGGCGCAACTAATGAAAAACTGTTTTTT | CASSADGATNEKLFF
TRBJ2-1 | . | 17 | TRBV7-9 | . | TGTGCCAGCAGCTCCCCTCGGACGCAGAGCTCCTACAATGAGCAGTTCTTC | CASSSPRTQSSYNEQFF
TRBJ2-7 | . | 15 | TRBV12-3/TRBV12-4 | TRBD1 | TGTGCCAGCAGTTTAGGGACAGGGATCTCCTACGAGCAGTACTTC | CASSLGTGISYEQYF
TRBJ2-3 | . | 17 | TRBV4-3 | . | TGCGCCAGCAGCCAAGATCGGGTGGGGAAAGACACAGATACGCAGTATTTT | CASSQDRVGKDTDTQYF
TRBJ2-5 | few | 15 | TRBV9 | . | TGTGCCAGCAGCGTAGATGGCAGGGTCCACGAGACCCAGTACTTC | CASSVDGRVHETQYF
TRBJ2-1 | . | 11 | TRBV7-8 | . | TGTGCCAGCAGCTTTTGGGCAGGGGTGTTCTTC | CASSFWAGVFF
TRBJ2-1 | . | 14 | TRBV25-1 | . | TGTGCCAGGAGTTCGAGCCAGAACTACAATGAGCAGTTCTTC | CARSSSQNYNEQFF
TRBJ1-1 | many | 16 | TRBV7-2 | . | TGTGCCAGCAGCTTAGTGAGGCCAGGGCGGGACACTGAAGCTTTCTTT | CASSLVRPGRDTEAFF
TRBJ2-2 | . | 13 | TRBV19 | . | TGTGCCAGTAGTATAGGGATGATCGGGGAGCTGTTTTTT | CASSIGMIGELFF
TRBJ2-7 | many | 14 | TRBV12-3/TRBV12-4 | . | TGTGCCAGCAGTTCAGGGACCGGGTTCTACGAGCAGTACTTC | CASSSGTGFYEQYF
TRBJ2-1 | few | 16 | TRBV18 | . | TGTGCCAGCTCACCGACTCCCGGAGATTCGGACAATGAGCAGTTCTTC | CASSPTPGDSDNEQFF
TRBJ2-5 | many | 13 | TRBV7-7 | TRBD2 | TGTGCTAGCACCGACACGGGAGGGGAGACCCAGTACTTC | CASTDTGGETQYF
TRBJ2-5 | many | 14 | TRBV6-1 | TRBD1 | TGTGCCGCCGACCGACAGGGAAGAGGGGAGACCCAGTACTTC | CAADRQGRGETQYF
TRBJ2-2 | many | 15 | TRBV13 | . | TGTGCCAGCAGCTGGCGAGGGGCGGGCACCGGGGAGCTGTTTTTT | CASSWRGAGTGELFF
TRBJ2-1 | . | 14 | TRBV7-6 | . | TGTGCCAGCAGCTTAACCGACGGTACCAATGAGCAGTTCTTC | CASSLTDGTNEQFF
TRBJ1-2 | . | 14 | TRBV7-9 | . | TGTGCCAGCAGCCAGAAGACAGGAGGATATGGCTACACCTTC | CASSQKTGGYGYTF
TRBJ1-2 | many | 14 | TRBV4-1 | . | TGCGCCAGCAGCCAAGGGGCAGAGAACTATGGCTACACCTTC | CASSQGAENYGYTF
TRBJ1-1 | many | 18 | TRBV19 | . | TGTGCCAGTAGTCTCCGACTAGGACAGAGTATTTTGAACACTGAAGCTTTCTTT | CASSLRLGQSILNTEAFF
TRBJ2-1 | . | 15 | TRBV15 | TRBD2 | TGTGCCACCAGCGAAGCGGGGGGATCCTACAATGAGCAGTTCTTC | CATSEAGGSYNEQFF
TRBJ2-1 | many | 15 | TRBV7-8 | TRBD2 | TGTGCCAGCAGCTTTCTGCGGGGGGTGTACAATGAGCAGTTCTTC | CASSFLRGVYNEQFF